This T cell receptor (beta chain) appears in the sequencing data of a study of memory CD4+ T cells and cytomegalovirus serostatus. Study-wide context: This sample comes from healthy Belgian adults, fewer than 10 CMV seropositive, 24 seronegative.

A remark on this clone: Its antigen is not known. Mismatch with germline at one junction end may stem from a read error.

Broader study findings: The CMV-associated TCR signature appears largely within the CD4+ memory repertoire. Each of 65 to 70 CMV-associated TCRbeta sequences occurred in one to five individuals.

This CDR3 comprises 14 residues. The germline gives CDR1 SSHAT, CDR2 FNYEAQ (reference sequence). The sort gate was single viable CD3+CD4+CD8-CD45RO+ cells for memory CD4+ T cells. Serum IgG to CMV pp150, pp28, p38 and p52 defined serostatus. Produced via immunoSEQ multiplex PCR; TCRdb's table is partial and in-frame only. The sample records about 54,000 clones, just over 75% being singletons. The clonotype was recovered from an adult in good health and CMV-seronegative. The sequencing sample was made of memory CD4+ T cells from blood. The chain joins TRBV7-7 to TRBJ2-1, with D hard to call. The CDR3 loop is CASSLSLGNNEQFF. For the CDR3, the DNA is TGTGCTAGCAGCTTAAGTCTCGGAAACAATGAGCAGTTCTTC. The full variable domain, completed using reference TRBV7-7 and TRBJ2-1, is GAGVSQSPRYKVTKRGQDVTLRCDPISSHATLYWYQQALGQGPEFLTYFNYEAQPDKSGLPSDRFSAERPEGSISTLTIQRTEQRDSAMYRCASSLSLGNNEQFFGPGTRLTVL.